The TCR beta chain under discussion was sequenced for a study of human T cells and chemical hapten exposure. The germline V gene encodes CDR1 KGHSH and CDR2 LQKENI. CDR3 length: 16 residues. Between the trimmed V and J ends, which lost 1 base and 7 bases, there was a span of 14 bases. The library gave individual cDNA molecules unique molecular identifiers. One entry per CDR3 protein results from TCRdb running MiXCR on the RACE reads. The table lists 35,000 to 50,000 distinct CDR3 sequences, 3% to 4.5% of them singletons, with around 6% in the top ten. Time point reported: healthy volunteer bleed at 6 weeks. Unfractionated whole blood was the source from which total RNA was extracted. This clonotype is deemed medium-sized.

The source is a human donor in good health. Some clones in this sample may be carry-over from other donors' samples. The gene calls are TRBV18 and TRBJ1-6; possibly TRBD1 for D (5 bases). Sequenced: whole blood. As DNA, the CDR3 is TGTGCCAGCTCACCACTGCCCGGGGGGAGGAATTCACCCCTCCACTTT. It encodes CASSPLPGGRNSPLHF.